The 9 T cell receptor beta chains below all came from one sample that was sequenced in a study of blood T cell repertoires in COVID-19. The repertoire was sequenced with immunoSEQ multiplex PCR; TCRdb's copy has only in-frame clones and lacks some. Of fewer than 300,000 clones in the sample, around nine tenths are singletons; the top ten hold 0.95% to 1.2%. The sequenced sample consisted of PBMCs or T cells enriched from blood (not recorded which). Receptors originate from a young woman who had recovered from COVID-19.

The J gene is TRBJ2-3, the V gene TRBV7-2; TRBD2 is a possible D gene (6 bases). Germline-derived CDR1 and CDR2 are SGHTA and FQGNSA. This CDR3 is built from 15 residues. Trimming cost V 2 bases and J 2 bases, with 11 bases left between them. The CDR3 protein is CASSLRAGTTDTQYF. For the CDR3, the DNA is TGTGCCAGCAGCTTACGGGCGGGAACCACAGATACGCAGTATTTT.

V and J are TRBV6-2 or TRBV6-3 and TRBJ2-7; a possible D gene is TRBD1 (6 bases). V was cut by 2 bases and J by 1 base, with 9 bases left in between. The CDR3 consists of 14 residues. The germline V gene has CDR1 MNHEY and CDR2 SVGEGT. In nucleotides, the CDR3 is TGTGCCAGCAGTTACCCCGACAGGTCCTACGAGCAGTACTTC. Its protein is CASSYPDRSYEQYF.

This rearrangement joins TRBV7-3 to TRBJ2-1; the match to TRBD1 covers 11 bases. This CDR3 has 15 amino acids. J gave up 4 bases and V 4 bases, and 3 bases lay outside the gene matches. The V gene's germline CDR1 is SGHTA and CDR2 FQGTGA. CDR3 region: CASSSGTGGYNEQFF. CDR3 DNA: TGTGCCAGCAGCTCCGGGACAGGGGGTTACAATGAGCAGTTCTTC.

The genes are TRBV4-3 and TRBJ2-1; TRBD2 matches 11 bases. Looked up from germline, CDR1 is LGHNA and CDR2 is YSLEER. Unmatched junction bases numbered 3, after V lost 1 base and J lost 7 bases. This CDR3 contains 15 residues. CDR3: CASSQGVAGGNEQFF. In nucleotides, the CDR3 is TGCGCCAGCAGCCAAGGAGTAGCGGGGGGGAATGAGCAGTTCTTC.

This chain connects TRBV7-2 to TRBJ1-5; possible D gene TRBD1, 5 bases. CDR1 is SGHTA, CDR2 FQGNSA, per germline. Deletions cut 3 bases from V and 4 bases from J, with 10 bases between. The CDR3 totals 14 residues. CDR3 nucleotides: TGTGCCAGCAGCTTTGTCCAGGGAAATCAGCCCCAGCATTTT. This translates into CASSFVQGNQPQHF.

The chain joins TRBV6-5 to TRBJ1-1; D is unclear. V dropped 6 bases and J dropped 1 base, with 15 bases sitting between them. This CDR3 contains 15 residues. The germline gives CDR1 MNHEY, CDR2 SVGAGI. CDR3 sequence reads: CASRERLIKNTEAFF. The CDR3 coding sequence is TGTGCCAGCAGGGAGCGCTTAATCAAGAACACTGAAGCTTTCTTT.

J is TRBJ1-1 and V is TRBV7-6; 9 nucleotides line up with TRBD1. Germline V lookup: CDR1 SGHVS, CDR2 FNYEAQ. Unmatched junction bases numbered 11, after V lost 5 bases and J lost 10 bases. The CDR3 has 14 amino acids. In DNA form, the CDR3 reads TGTGCCAGCAGCCAACCGGGACAGGGAAGGGGAGCTTTCTTT. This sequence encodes CASSQPGQGRGAFF.

The DNA for the CDR3 is TGTGCCAGCAGCTTTCCCCAGAGACAGGGGAACACCGGGGAGCTGTTTTTT. Its protein is CASSFPQRQGNTGELFF. The chain carries TRBV5-4 and TRBJ2-2, with 7 bases aligning to TRBD1. Germline CDR1 is SGHNT and CDR2 is YYREEE (reference sequence). CDR3 size: 17 residues. The ends lost 2 bases at V and 1 base at J; junction bases unmatched: 8.

CDR3 DNA sequence: TGCGCCAGCAGCGGAGTCTACGAGCAGTACTTC. Its protein is CASSGVYEQYF. The rearrangement joins TRBV5-1 to TRBJ2-7, with D hard to call. CDR3 size: 11 residues. Between the trimmed V and J ends, which lost 4 bases and 3 bases, there was a span of 5 bases. The V gene's germline CDR1 is SGHRS and CDR2 YFSETQ.